These 32 T cell receptor beta chains were all obtained from the same sample, sequenced in a study of T cell changes during pregnancy in multiple sclerosis. Produced via immunoSEQ multiplex PCR; TCRdb's table is partial and in-frame only. The sample lists 84,000 or so clones, 94% seen once, with over 2% in the top ten. Sequences were derived from peripheral blood, sampled in the third trimester of pregnancy. The source is a female donor with multiple sclerosis, enrolled in a pregnancy study.

This chain connects TRBV19 to TRBJ1-5; D unclear. Germline CDR1 reads LNHDA; CDR2 reads SQIVND (reference sequence). This CDR3 spans 12 amino acids. Trimming took 3 bases from V and 5 from J, leaving 5 bases between them. The DNA of the CDR3 is TGTGCCAGTAGTATGGAGTATCAGCCCCAGCATTTT. This gives the protein CASSMEYQPQHF. The complete variable domain, with remaining parts taken from reference TRBV19 and TRBJ1-5, reads DGGITQSPKYLFRKEGQNVTLSCEQNLNHDAMYWYRQDPGQGLRLIYYSQIVNDFQKGDIAEGYSVSREKKESFPLTVTSAQKNPTAFYLCASSMEYQPQHFGDGTRLSIL.

This chain joins TRBV5-1 and TRBJ2-7; possibly TRBD2 for D (5 bases). Germline loops: CDR1 SGHRS, CDR2 YFSETQ. The CDR3 has 12 residues. Trimming left V 3 bases short and J 6 bases short, with 10 bases between. The CDR3 nucleotides are TGCGCCAGCAGCTACGGGGTCGGCGAGCAGTACTTC. The encoded protein is CASSYGVGEQYF.

The chain uses TRBV11-3 and TRBJ2-1; TRBD1 might be the D (5 bases). In germline, CDR1 is SGHNT, CDR2 YENEEA. This CDR3 is 15 amino acids long. V shed 5 bases and J shed 5 bases, with 16 bases lying between them. CDR3 sequence: CASSDDSKTNNEQFF. The CDR3 region has the DNA TGTGCCAGCAGCGACGACAGTAAAACAAACAATGAGCAGTTCTTC.

The rearrangement joins TRBV2 to TRBJ2-1, with a possible D match to TRBD2 (5 bases). Germline CDR1 and CDR2: SNHLY and FYNNEI. V was shortened by 2 bases and J by 7 bases, with 15 bases between the two germline ends. The CDR3 is 15 amino acids. DNA of the CDR3: TGTGCCAGCAGTGAACGGGGAAAGGGTCGGAATGAGCAGTTCTTC. Translated, it gives CASSERGKGRNEQFF.

The chain links TRBV5-6 to TRBJ1-4; D may be TRBD1 (5 bases). Germline values: CDR1 SGHDT, CDR2 YYEEEE. CDR3 length equals 14 residues. Trimming shortened V by 0 bases and J by 5 bases, and 8 bases separated the two germline ends. The CDR3: CASSLAQGNEKLFF. The CDR3, as DNA: TGTGCCAGCAGCTTGGCTCAGGGAAATGAAAAACTGTTTTTT.

The rearrangement links TRBV9 to TRBJ1-2; 8 bases match TRBD1. The CDR3 is 14 amino acids. The V and J ends lost 3 bases and 5 bases, in that order; junction bases with no gene match: 6. Germline V lookup: CDR1 SGDLS, CDR2 YYNGEE. The CDR3 sequence: CASSGTGTSYGYTF. CDR3 DNA: TGTGCCAGCAGCGGGACAGGGACCTCTTATGGCTACACCTTC. Filled out from reference TRBV9 and TRBJ1-2, the complete variable domain reads DSGVTQTPKHLITATGQRVTLRCSPRSGDLSVYWYQQSLDQGLQFLIQYYNGEERAKGNILERFSAQQFPDLHSELNLSSLELGDSALYFCASSGTGTSYGYTFGSGTRLTVV.

V is TRBV9 and J is TRBJ2-1; 11 positions match TRBD2. The V segment lost 1 base and the J segment 2 bases; nucleotides outside the gene matches: 8. Germline V gives CDR1 SGDLS, CDR2 YYNGEE. CDR3 length: 18 amino acids. CDR3 bases: TGTGCCAGCAGCGTAAAGGGACTAGCGGCTGGACCCTACAATGAGCAGTTCTTC. Amino acid sequence: CASSVKGLAAGPYNEQFF.

The chain joins TRBV28 to TRBJ2-7, with D possibly being TRBD1 (5 bases). Germline V gene lookup returns CDR1 MDHEN and CDR2 SYDVKM. V dropped 2 bases and J dropped 2 bases, with 10 bases sitting between them. This CDR3 has 14 residues. CDR3 amino acids: CASSLQGLAYEQYF. CDR3 nucleotides: TGTGCCAGCAGTTTACAGGGTTTGGCCTACGAGCAGTACTTC. Using reference TRBV28 and TRBJ2-7 for the parts outside the CDR3, the full variable domain is DVKVTQSSRYLVKRTGEKVFLECVQDMDHENMFWYRQDPGLGLRLIYFSYDVKMKEKGDIPEGYSVSREKKERFSLILESASTNQTSMYLCASSLQGLAYEQYFGPGTRLTVT.

The V call is TRBV30, the J call TRBJ2-5, with D possibly being TRBD1 (5 bases). The CDR3 has 13 residues. The germline gives CDR1 GTSNPN, CDR2 SVGIG (reference sequence). Deletions cut 0 bases from V and 2 bases from J, with 7 bases between. This CDR3 is CAWSVQVQETQYF. CDR3 coding DNA: TGTGCCTGGAGTGTACAGGTACAAGAGACCCAGTACTTC.

V gene TRBV6-1 combines with J gene TRBJ1-5; D is uncertain. Trimming removed 0 bases at V and 5 bases at J, with 8 bases between. The CDR3 contains 14 residues. The V gene's germline CDR1 is MNHNS and CDR2 SASEGT. DNA for the CDR3: TGTGCCAGCAGTGAAGCAGCAGGATATCAGCCCCAGCATTTT. As protein: CASSEAAGYQPQHF.

The rearrangement links TRBV18 to TRBJ1-4; a possible D gene is TRBD1 (6 bases). Germline CDR1 is KGHSH and CDR2 is LQKENI. The germline V and J ends were trimmed by 6 bases and 3 bases, with 17 bases remaining between them. The CDR3 loop spans 16 amino acids. The CDR3 is CASSEYRVAANEKLFF. CDR3 sequence (DNA): TGTGCCAGCTCCGAGTACAGGGTTGCAGCTAATGAAAAACTGTTTTTT.

The chain couples TRBV6-5 to TRBJ2-1; 7 nucleotides line up with TRBD1. Per germline, CDR1 MNHEY and CDR2 SVGAGI. The V gene end was trimmed by 5 bases and the J gene end by 12 bases; junction bases not matched to a gene: 7. This CDR3 region has 12 residues. CDR3 bases: TGTGCCAGCAGTCAACAGGGGACGCGGCAGTTCTTC. As protein: CASSQQGTRQFF.

This chain joins TRBV30 and TRBJ1-5; D not certain. From germline, CDR1 is GTSNPN and CDR2 SVGIG (reference sequence). The CDR3 is 14 amino acids. V was shortened by 3 bases and J by 1 base, with 10 bases between the two germline ends. The CDR3 protein is CAWSPGGSNQPQHF. In nucleotides, the CDR3 is TGTGCCTGGAGCCCGGGTGGGAGCAATCAGCCCCAGCATTTT.

This rearrangement joins TRBV6-6 to TRBJ1-5; 8 nucleotides agree with TRBD1. Germline CDR1 is MNHNY and CDR2 is SVGAGI (reference sequence). The CDR3 has 13 amino acids. The J segment lost 6 bases and the V segment lost 7 bases, leaving 5 bases of the junction unmatched. The CDR3 DNA follows: TGTGCCAGCACTGACAGGGGATTTCAGCCCCAGCATTTT. Translating gives CASTDRGFQPQHF.

The genes are TRBV7-2 and TRBJ2-5; the match to TRBD1 covers 8 bases. The germline V gene encodes CDR1 SGHTA and CDR2 FQGNSA. V lost 2 bases and J lost 5; bases outside the gene matches: 1. The CDR3 runs 13 residues. In DNA, the CDR3 is TGTGCCAGCAGCTTAACAGGGGGGGAGACCCAGTACTTC. It specifies CASSLTGGETQYF.

This clone was counted once. The gene calls are TRBV19 and TRBJ2-6; the D gene is possibly TRBD1 (6 bases). CDR1 is LNHDA and CDR2 is SQIVND in the germline V gene (reference sequence). The CDR3 length is 18 residues. V was pared by 2 bases and J by 1 base, with 15 bases between. DNA for the CDR3: TGTGCCAGTAGTATACTTTGGACAGCCCAATCTGGGGCCAACGTCCTGACTTTC. Protein product: CASSILWTAQSGANVLTF.

This chain joins TRBV5-1 and TRBJ2-2, with 9 nucleotides matching TRBD2. Germline CDR1 reads SGHRS; CDR2 reads YFSETQ. V lost 3 bases to trimming and J lost 0 bases; unmatched junction nucleotides: 6. The CDR3 totals 17 residues. DNA of the CDR3: TGCGCCAGCAGCTCCCCCAGCGGGGGGACGAACACCGGGGAGCTGTTTTTT. This gives the protein CASSSPSGGTNTGELFF.

The V gene is TRBV14, the J gene TRBJ2-3; D not certain. This CDR3 has 11 residues. In germline, CDR1 is SGHDN, CDR2 FVKESK. Trimming pared 1 base from V and 8 bases from J, leaving 4 bases between. CDR3 protein: CASSQGGTQYF. CDR3 nucleotide sequence: TGTGCCAGCAGCCAAGGAGGTACGCAGTATTTT.

This clone rates as medium-sized. The chain combines TRBV28 with TRBJ1-5; 9 nucleotides agree with TRBD1. J lost 6 bases, V lost 2 bases, and 5 bases had no gene match. Germline CDR1 is MDHEN and CDR2 is SYDVKM. The CDR3 contains 15 residues. In nucleotides, the CDR3 is TGTGCCAGCAGTTTAGGGGACAGGGTAATTCAGCCCCAGCATTTT. Translated: CASSLGDRVIQPQHF.

This clone was seen once. The rearrangement links TRBV20-1 to TRBJ2-3, with 9 nucleotides matching TRBD2. The CDR3 contains 11 residues. Germline V gives CDR1 DFQATT, CDR2 SNEGSKA (reference sequence). The CDR3 sequence: CGTLAGDTQYF. The CDR3 DNA follows: TGCGGAACACTAGCGGGAGATACGCAGTATTTT.

The rearrangement uses TRBV19 and TRBJ2-7; 12 positions agree with TRBD2. The germline V gene has CDR1 LNHDA and CDR2 SQIVND (reference sequence). Germline trimming cut 4 bases from V and 8 bases from J; bases unmatched to any gene: 12. The CDR3 extends over 16 amino acids. CDR3 loop: CASSSGLAGPLGKQYF. Here the CDR3 DNA reads TGTGCCAGTAGTAGCGGACTAGCGGGGCCTCTCGGCAAGCAGTACTTC.

V gene TRBV6-5 combines with J gene TRBJ1-2; D call uncertain. Germline values: CDR1 MNHEY, CDR2 SVGAGI. CDR3 length: 15 residues. V was clipped by 6 bases and J by 2 bases, with 16 bases between them. CDR3 nucleotide sequence: TGTGCCAGCAGAACCCACCACGAGGCCAACTATGGCTACACCTTC. It yields the protein CASRTHHEANYGYTF.

This sequence joins TRBV7-6 and TRBJ1-1; possible D gene TRBD1, 5 bases. V was cut by 1 base and J by 1 base, with 10 bases left in between. The CDR3 loop spans 15 amino acids. The V gene's germline CDR1 is SGHVS and CDR2 FNYEAQ. CDR3 bases: TGTGCCAGCAGCTTAGGCCAGGGATGGAACACTGAAGCTTTCTTT. It yields the protein CASSLGQGWNTEAFF. Full variable domain (missing parts from reference TRBV7-6 and TRBJ1-1): GAGVSQSPRYKVTKRGQDVALRCDPISGHVSLYWYRQALGQGPEFLTYFNYEAQQDKSGLPNDRFSAERPEGSISTLTIQRTEQRDSAMYRCASSLGQGWNTEAFFGQGTRLTVV.

The rearrangement joins TRBV18 to TRBJ2-5, with TRBD1 as a possible D gene (5 bases). In germline, CDR1 is KGHSH, CDR2 LQKENI. The CDR3 runs to 13 residues. The V and J ends lost 9 bases and 5 bases respectively, with 16 bases between them. The CDR3 bases are TGTGCCAGTGGTGACAGTCCCTCCGAGACCCAGTACTTC. Translation gives CASGDSPSETQYF.

The rearrangement links TRBV5-1 to TRBJ2-1; 8 bases agree with TRBD2. Germline CDR1 reads SGHRS; CDR2 reads YFSETQ. There are 17 residues in the CDR3. J lost 1 base, V lost 0 bases, and 6 bases had no gene match. DNA for the CDR3: TGCGCCAGCAGCTTGGCCACGGGGGGGGGATCCTACAATGAGCAGTTCTTC. Its protein product is CASSLATGGGSYNEQFF.

The rearrangement links TRBV6-1 to TRBJ2-7, with TRBD2 as a possible D gene (5 bases). V dropped 2 bases and J dropped 2 bases, with 16 bases sitting between them. There are 16 residues in the CDR3. Germline CDR1 reads MNHNS; CDR2 reads SASEGT. The CDR3 sequence is CASSEWLGSDTYEQYF. The CDR3 DNA reads TGTGCCAGCAGTGAATGGTTGGGGAGTGACACCTACGAGCAGTACTTC.

This rearrangement joins TRBV10-3 to TRBJ2-1; TRBD1 matches at 8 bases. V trimming: 6 bases; J trimming: 7 bases; junction bases outside the gene matches: 11. Germline V lookup: CDR1 ENHRY, CDR2 SYGVKD. The CDR3 extends over 15 amino acids. DNA of the CDR3: TGTGCCATCAGCTGGACAGGGAGAATTGAGAATGAGCAGTTCTTC. It codes for CAISWTGRIENEQFF.

This clone turned up a few times. The rearrangement joins TRBV6-5 to TRBJ1-2; D is unresolved. V dropped 7 bases and J dropped 5 bases, with 11 bases sitting between them. There are 12 residues in the CDR3. CDR1 MNHEY and CDR2 SVGAGI come from the germline V gene. CDR3 loop: CASTNAGYGYTF. The DNA for the CDR3 is TGTGCCAGCACAAACGCGGGTTATGGCTACACCTTC.

The rearrangement links TRBV6-1 to TRBJ2-7, with 10 bases matching TRBD2. Germline V gene sequence: CDR1 MNHNS, CDR2 SASEGT. The CDR3 length is 14 residues. V was pared by 8 bases and J by 4 bases, with 8 bases of the junction left unmatched. The CDR3, as DNA: TGTGCCAGCGACCGGTCTAGCGGGGGTTACGAGCAGTACTTC. Translated: CASDRSSGGYEQYF.

The chain employs TRBV7-9 and TRBJ2-7; D not certain. With 5 bases removed from V and 5 bases from J, the gap between germline ends came to 7 bases. The germline V gene encodes CDR1 SEHNR and CDR2 FQNEAQ (reference sequence). The CDR3 totals 11 residues. The CDR3 region is CASSVADEQYF. The CDR3 DNA follows: TGTGCCAGCAGCGTGGCGGACGAGCAGTACTTC.

V gene TRBV9 combines with J gene TRBJ1-2; no clear D. V was clipped by 0 bases and J by 6 bases, with 12 bases between them. The CDR3 has 14 amino acids. Germline V gene lookup returns CDR1 SGDLS and CDR2 YYNGEE. CDR3 in amino acids: CASSVVPQQDGYTF. The CDR3, as DNA: TGTGCCAGCAGCGTAGTCCCGCAGCAGGATGGCTACACCTTC.

CDR3 sequence reads: CAIRGQGNSYEQYF. DNA for the CDR3: TGTGCCATCAGGGGACAGGGGAACTCCTACGAGCAGTACTTC. The V call is TRBV10-3, the J call TRBJ2-7; 10 bases align to TRBD1. Germline CDR1 reads ENHRY; CDR2 reads SYGVKD. This CDR3 contains 14 residues. Trimming cost V 6 bases and J 0 bases; bases outside gene matches: 2.